These 30 T cell receptor beta chains came from one sample sequenced in a study of vaccination effects on CD4 cells after COVID-19 (dated by TCRdb to between 2020 and 2023). The antigens of these receptors remain unknown. Library method: the immunoSEQ multiplex PCR assay. What TCRdb holds here is the immuneACCESS table cut down to in-frame rearrangements. Part of the clones is not present; checked against another copy, under half of the missing clones reflect an unresolved V gene, and the others are unexplained. The sample data list around 45,000 clones, and around 76% of these were observed just once. Clones ranked in the top ten supply about a tenth of the sample. The ViraFEST assay stimulated PBMC with viral peptide pools and then used TCR sequencing to identify antigen-specific CD4+ T cell clonotypes by expansion. After 10 to 11 days of culture, CD4+ T cells were isolated with the EasySep CD4+ T cell isolation kit. Healthy vaccine recipients had no prior SARS-CoV-2 infection, confirmed by negative nucleocapsid antibodies before and after vaccination.

The sample was CD4+ T cells from PBMCs cultured with SARS-CoV-2 spike peptides, taken before COVID-19 vaccination. Explained via the paper, the cell subset or site label denotes: SARS-CoV-2 spike overlapping peptide pool stimulation. Every receptor here comes from a human donor who received a COVID-19 vaccine.

The V gene is TRBV24-1, the J gene TRBJ2-1, with 11 bases identical to TRBD2. The germline gives CDR1 KGHDR, CDR2 SFDVKD. The length of the CDR3 is 16 residues. V lost 3 bases to trimming and J lost 2 bases; unmatched junction nucleotides: 2. CDR3 residues: CATSDPSGGTYNEQFF. The CDR3 bases are TGTGCCACCAGTGATCCTAGCGGGGGGACCTACAATGAGCAGTTCTTC.

The J gene is TRBJ1-1, the V gene TRBV30; 9 bases are a match to TRBD1. The CDR3 consists of 14 residues. The trim removed 2 bases at V and 2 bases at J, leaving 3 bases unmatched. Germline V gives CDR1 GTSNPN, CDR2 SVGIG (reference sequence). CDR3 DNA: TGTGCCTGGAGTCCGGACAGGGGAAACACTGAAGCTTTCTTT. This translates into CAWSPDRGNTEAFF.

This chain uses TRBV29-1 with TRBJ1-3; D is ambiguous. Germline V gives CDR1 SQVTM, CDR2 ANQGSEA. The CDR3 runs 13 residues. Trimming stripped 4 bases from V and 4 bases from J, with 11 bases between. CDR3 sequence reads: CSVVRGTGNTIYF. The CDR3 bases are TGCAGCGTTGTTCGGGGAACAGGAAACACCATATATTTT.

The chain has TRBV5-1 and TRBJ2-7, with D possibly being TRBD1 (6 bases). V was cut by 0 bases and J by 6 bases, with 13 bases left in between. This CDR3 has 14 amino acids. Germline lookup yields CDR1 SGHRS and CDR2 YFSETQ. The DNA of the CDR3 is TGCGCCAGCAGCTTGGGGACAGCCTGGGGCGAGCAGTACGTC. It encodes CASSLGTAWGEQYV.

The gene calls are TRBV7-3 and TRBJ2-1; 11 nucleotides match TRBD1. The CDR3 totals 16 residues. V shed 5 bases, J shed 5 bases, and the junction held 8 bases outside the gene matches. Germline CDR1 and CDR2: SGHTA and FQGTGA. The CDR3, as DNA: TGTGCCAGCAGCCAGAGCGGGACAGGGGGAAACAATGAGCAGTTCTTC. It encodes CASSQSGTGGNNEQFF.

This clone was seen once. V and J are TRBV6-2 or TRBV6-3 and TRBJ2-1; no clear D. Per the germline V gene, CDR1 is MNHEY and CDR2 is SVGEGT. The CDR3 is 14 amino acids. Deletions cut 1 base from V and 7 bases from J, with 11 bases between. CDR3 nucleotides: TGTGCCAGCAGTTACTACTCTAGTTTAAATGAGCAGTTCTTC. This translates into CASSYYSSLNEQFF.

The chain combines TRBV5-1 with TRBJ2-5; TRBD1 agrees at 10 bases. CDR1 and CDR2 (germline): SGHRS, YFSETQ. Losses at the gene ends were 0 bases for V and 4 bases for J; bases not matched to a gene: 0. The CDR3 is 14 residues long. CDR3 DNA: TGCGCCAGCAGCTTGGGGGACAGGGGAGAGACCCAGTACTTC. It codes for CASSLGDRGETQYF.

The genes are TRBV10-1 and TRBJ2-2; maybe TRBD2 (6 bases). The CDR3 covers 16 residues. Between the trimmed V and J ends, which lost 6 bases and 2 bases, there was a span of 16 bases. CDR1 is WNHNN, CDR2 SYGVQD, per germline (reference sequence). The CDR3 loop reads CASSKTWGVNTGELFF. The CDR3 DNA is TGCGCCAGCAGCAAAACGTGGGGGGTTAACACCGGGGAGCTGTTTTTT.

This clone has only a few counts. This chain uses TRBV25-1 with TRBJ1-6; D call uncertain. The CDR3 is 13 amino acids. The germline V and J ends were trimmed by 6 bases and 12 bases, with 15 bases remaining between them. Germline loops: CDR1 MGHDK, CDR2 SYGVNS. The CDR3 nucleotides are TGTGCCAGCAGAGCCGAGAATTGGGGACCCCTCCACTTT. Protein sequence: CASRAENWGPLHF.

The V call is TRBV6-2 or TRBV6-3, the J call TRBJ2-3; 8 bases are shared with TRBD2. The CDR3 is 17 amino acids. From germline, CDR1 is MNHEY and CDR2 SVGEGT. V trimming: 6 bases; J trimming: 6 bases; junction bases outside the gene matches: 17. The CDR3 loop reads CASSSPRAGGPRDTQYF. CDR3 in DNA: TGTGCCAGCAGCTCCCCCCGGGCGGGGGGACCCAGGGATACGCAGTATTTT.

CDR3 sequence: CASSQGFRGETQYF. The CDR3 nucleotides are TGTGCCAGCAGCCAAGGTTTTAGGGGTGAGACCCAGTACTTC. V gene TRBV3-1 (or the pseudogene TRBV3-2) combines with J gene TRBJ2-5; maybe TRBD1 (5 bases). The CDR3 is 14 residues long. Between the trimmed V and J ends, which lost 1 base and 5 bases, there was a span of 11 bases. CDR1 is LGHDT, CDR2 YNNKEL, per germline (reference sequence).

The chain has TRBV3-1 (or the pseudogene TRBV3-2) and TRBJ1-1, with D uncertain. CDR3 length: 11 residues. The V end lost 6 bases, the J end lost 8 bases, and 10 bases lay between the germline ends. CDR1 is LGHDT, CDR2 YNNKEL, per germline (reference sequence). This CDR3 reads CASSSQAEAFF. The CDR3 DNA reads TGTGCCAGCAGTTCCCAAGCCGAAGCTTTCTTT.

A few counts support this clone. The rearrangement joins TRBV19 to TRBJ1-5, with a weak D call TRBD1 (5 bases). Trimming cost V 5 bases and J 1 base, with 12 bases left between them. CDR3 length: 15 amino acids. Per the germline V gene, CDR1 is LNHDA and CDR2 is SQIVND (reference sequence). The chain's CDR3 is CASSPPWGSNQPQHF. The CDR3 DNA follows: TGTGCCAGTAGTCCGCCGTGGGGGAGCAATCAGCCCCAGCATTTT.

V is TRBV7-3 and J is TRBJ1-1; D call uncertain. CDR1 and CDR2 (germline): SGHTA, FQGTGA. There are 13 residues in the CDR3. V lost 3 bases and J lost 5, with 10 bases in between. The CDR3 is CASSFETDTEAFF. CDR3 nucleotide sequence: TGTGCCAGCAGCTTCGAAACAGATACTGAAGCTTTCTTT.

The chain recombines TRBV15 with TRBJ2-4; possibly TRBD1 for D (6 bases). CDR1 and CDR2 from the germline V gene are LNHNV and YYDKDF (reference sequence). V was pared by 3 bases and J by 0 bases, with 15 bases between. The CDR3 spans 17 residues. Here the CDR3 DNA reads TGTGCCACCAGCAGGGAAGGGACAACAATAGCCAAAAACATTCAGTACTTC. Its protein product is CATSREGTTIAKNIQYF.

The chain couples TRBV18 to TRBJ2-5; no clear D gene. The V gene's germline CDR1 is KGHSH and CDR2 LQKENI. CDR3 length: 14 residues. V shed 1 base and J shed 5 bases, with 11 bases lying between them. This chain's CDR3 is CASSPQMSEETQYF. Here the CDR3 DNA reads TGTGCCAGCTCACCACAGATGTCGGAGGAGACCCAGTACTTC.

This clone was detected only a few times. The CDR3 nucleotides read TGCGCCAGCAGCTTGGATGGGCAGGGGAGTGAAAAACTGTTTTTT. Translation: CASSLDGQGSEKLFF. J is TRBJ1-4 and V is TRBV5-1; possibly TRBD1 for D (6 bases). The CDR3 has 15 amino acids. Germline values: CDR1 SGHRS, CDR2 YFSETQ. V lost 0 bases and J 7 bases, leaving 13 bases between the germline ends.

The chain is built from TRBV24-1 and TRBJ2-1; 9 nucleotides agree with TRBD2. The germline V gene encodes CDR1 KGHDR and CDR2 SFDVKD. There are 17 residues in the CDR3. After removal of 1 base from V and 4 bases from J, the junction contained 7 bases not matched to a gene. This CDR3 is CATSDFGTSGSYNEQFF. In nucleotides, the CDR3 is TGTGCCACCAGTGATTTTGGAACTAGCGGGTCTTACAATGAGCAGTTCTTC.

CDR3 protein: CASSASNHGYTF. CDR3 DNA sequence: TGTGCCAGCAGTGCCTCCAATCATGGCTACACCTTC. The chain combines TRBV7-2 with TRBJ1-2; the D is unclear. This CDR3 region has 12 residues. Germline CDR1 is SGHTA and CDR2 is FQGNSA. Trimming removed 6 bases at V and 6 bases at J, with 11 bases between.

The chain employs TRBV2 and TRBJ2-1, with unresolved D. Trimming took off 6 bases at V and 0 bases at J, with 9 bases between the two ends. CDR3 length: 14 amino acids. The germline gives CDR1 SNHLY, CDR2 FYNNEI. CDR3 DNA sequence: TGTGCCAGCAGGACAACGAGCTCCTACAATGAGCAGTTCTTC. Its translation is CASRTTSSYNEQFF.

The chain combines TRBV5-5 with TRBJ1-2; maybe TRBD1 (5 bases). CDR1 is SGHKS, CDR2 YYEKEE, per germline (reference sequence). Trimming removed 2 bases from V and 5 bases from J, with 13 bases in between. There are 14 residues in the CDR3. CDR3 loop: CASSFSTGRYGYTF. DNA for the CDR3: TGTGCCAGCAGCTTTAGCACGGGGCGTTATGGCTACACCTTC.

This clone was seen a few times. The chain couples TRBV5-6 to TRBJ1-4; 9 bases match TRBD1. The germline V gene has CDR1 SGHDT and CDR2 YYEEEE. The length of the CDR3 is 13 residues. V shed 5 bases and J 8 bases; nucleotides not matched to a gene: 4. This CDR3 is CASRRTGAEKLFF. The DNA of the CDR3 is TGTGCCAGCAGAAGGACAGGGGCGGAAAAACTGTTTTTT.

The chain uses TRBV18 and TRBJ2-7; 7 bases match TRBD1. Germline CDR1 and CDR2: KGHSH and LQKENI. Germline trimming cut 3 bases from V and 7 bases from J; bases unmatched to any gene: 9. This CDR3 spans 14 amino acids. For the CDR3, the DNA is TGTGCCAGCTCACCTGGGACAGCCTCGAGTGAGCAGTACGTC. It encodes CASSPGTASSEQYV.

This clone was counted only a few times. This chain uses TRBV19 with TRBJ1-3; D possibly corresponds to TRBD1 (5 bases). From germline, CDR1 is LNHDA and CDR2 SQIVND (reference sequence). This CDR3 comprises 15 residues. The ends were cut back, 6 bases at V and 0 bases at J, with 12 bases in the middle. The CDR3 DNA reads as TGTGCCAGTAGAACAGGCGATTTCTCTGGAAACACCATATATTTT. It is translated as CASRTGDFSGNTIYF.

The J gene is TRBJ2-2, the V gene TRBV5-6; D tentatively reads TRBD1 or TRBD2 (6 bases each). CDR1 and CDR2 from the germline V gene are SGHDT and YYEEEE. The V end was cut by 2 bases, the J end by 3 bases, with 11 bases between. This CDR3 is 15 amino acids long. CDR3 sequence reads: CASSFRGAHTGELFF. DNA for the CDR3: TGTGCCAGCAGCTTTAGGGGGGCCCACACCGGGGAGCTGTTTTTT.

J is TRBJ2-3 and V is TRBV12-3 or TRBV12-4; D gene uncertain. The ends were cut back, 1 base at V and 6 bases at J, with 8 bases in the middle. CDR3 length: 13 amino acids. The CDR3 DNA follows: TGTGCCAGCAGTTTAGTGGCCAGGGATACGCAGTATTTT. This sequence encodes CASSLVARDTQYF.

The chain is built from TRBV24-1 and TRBJ2-1; 12 bases line up with TRBD2. This CDR3 is 18 amino acids long. CDR1 is KGHDR and CDR2 is SFDVKD in the germline V gene. V was pared by 3 bases and J by 7 bases, with 12 bases of the junction left unmatched. The CDR3 sequence: CATSDPRPSGGAVNEQFF. In DNA, the CDR3 is TGTGCCACCAGTGATCCTCGCCCTAGCGGGGGGGCCGTAAATGAGCAGTTCTTC.

The chain links TRBV18 to TRBJ2-3, with D unclear. The CDR3 has 15 amino acids. Germline CDR1 is KGHSH and CDR2 is LQKENI. V lost 0 bases, J lost 2 bases, and 9 bases lay in between. CDR3 nucleotide sequence: TGTGCCAGCTCACCACCGCCCGGATACACAGATACGCAGTATTTT. The encoded protein is CASSPPPGYTDTQYF. Full variable domain (rest looked up from reference TRBV18 and TRBJ2-3): NAGVMQNPRHLVRRRGQEARLRCSPMKGHSHVYWYRQLPEEGLKFMVYLQKENIIDESGMPKERFSAEFPKEGPSILRIQQVVRGDSAAYFCASSPPPGYTDTQYFGPGTRLTVL.

The CDR3 DNA reads TGTGCCAGTAGCGCCGACAGGGGCTACAATGAGCAGTTCTTC. It is translated as CASSADRGYNEQFF. V and J are TRBV19 and TRBJ2-1; 8 bases agree with TRBD1. This CDR3 spans 14 amino acids. V shed 6 bases, J shed 3 bases, and the junction held 4 bases outside the gene matches. Germline CDR1 reads LNHDA; CDR2 reads SQIVND (reference sequence).

The CDR3 loop is CASSQQVGNQPQHF. In DNA form, the CDR3 reads TGTGCCAGCAGTCAACAGGTCGGCAATCAGCCCCAGCATTTT. The chain recombines TRBV2 with TRBJ1-5; D perhaps matches TRBD1 (5 bases). CDR1 and CDR2 from the germline V gene are SNHLY and FYNNEI. Trimming stripped 5 bases from V and 2 bases from J, with 10 bases between. CDR3 length equals 14 residues. The full variable domain, in which reference TRBV2 and TRBJ1-5 provide the parts outside the CDR3, is EPEVTQTPSHQVTQMGQEVILRCVPISNHLYFYWYRQILGQKVEFLVSFYNNEISEKSEIFDDQFSVERPDGSNFTLKIRSTKLEDSAMYFCASSQQVGNQPQHFGDGTRLSIL.